This T cell receptor beta chain derives from a study of neurological immune-mediated disorders. CDR1 KGHSH and CDR2 LQKENI come from the germline V gene. CDR3 length: 14 residues. V was pared by 4 bases and J by 1 base, with 10 bases between. Time point indicated: longitudinal time-point 3. This clonotype occurred many times. The cDNA was synthesized by 5'RACE incorporating 10-nucleotide random UMIs. MiXCR, applied by TCRdb to the 5' RACE reads, yields one record per CDR3 protein. This table has roughly 53,000 distinct CDR3 sequences, approximately 9.2% appearing once. The clonotype was recovered from a middle-aged woman in good health. The specimen sequenced was PBMCs. The genes are TRBV18 and TRBJ1-1; a weak D match, TRBD1 (5 bases). CDR3 DNA: TGTGCCAGCTCACAGGGGATAGGGAACACTGAAGCTTTCTTT. Protein product: CASSQGIGNTEAFF.